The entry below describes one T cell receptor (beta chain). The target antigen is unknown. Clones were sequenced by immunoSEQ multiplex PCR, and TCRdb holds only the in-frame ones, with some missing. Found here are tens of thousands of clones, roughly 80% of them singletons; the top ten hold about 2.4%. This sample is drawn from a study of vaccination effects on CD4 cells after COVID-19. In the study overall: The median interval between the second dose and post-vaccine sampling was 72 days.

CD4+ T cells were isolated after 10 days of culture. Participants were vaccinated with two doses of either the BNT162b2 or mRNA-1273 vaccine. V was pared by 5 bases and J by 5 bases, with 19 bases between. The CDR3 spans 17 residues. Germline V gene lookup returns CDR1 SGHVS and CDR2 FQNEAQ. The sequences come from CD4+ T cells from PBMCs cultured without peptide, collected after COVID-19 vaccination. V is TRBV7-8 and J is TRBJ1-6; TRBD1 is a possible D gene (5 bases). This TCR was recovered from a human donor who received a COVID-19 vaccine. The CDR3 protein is CASSLRAPKSNNSPLHF. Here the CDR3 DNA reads TGTGCCAGCAGCCTCAGGGCCCCCAAGAGTAATAATTCACCCCTCCACTTT.